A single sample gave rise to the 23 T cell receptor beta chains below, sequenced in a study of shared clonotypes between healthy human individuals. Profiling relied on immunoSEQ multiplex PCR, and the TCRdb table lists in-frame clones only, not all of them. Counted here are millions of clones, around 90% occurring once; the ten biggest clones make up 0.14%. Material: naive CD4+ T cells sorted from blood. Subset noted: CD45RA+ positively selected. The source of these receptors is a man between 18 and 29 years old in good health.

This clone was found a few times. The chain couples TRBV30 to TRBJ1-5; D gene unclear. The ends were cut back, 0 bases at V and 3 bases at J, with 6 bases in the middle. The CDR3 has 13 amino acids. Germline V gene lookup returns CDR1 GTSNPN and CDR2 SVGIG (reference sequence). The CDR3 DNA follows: TGTGCCTGGAGTGTGGACGTCAATCAGCCCCAGCATTTT. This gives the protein CAWSVDVNQPQHF.

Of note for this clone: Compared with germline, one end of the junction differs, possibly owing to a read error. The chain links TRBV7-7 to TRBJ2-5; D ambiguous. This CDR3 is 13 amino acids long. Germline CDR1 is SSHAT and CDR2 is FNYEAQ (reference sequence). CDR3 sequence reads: CASSKQRRETQYF. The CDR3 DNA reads TGTGCTAGCAGCAAGCAGCGCCGGGAGACCCAGTACTTC. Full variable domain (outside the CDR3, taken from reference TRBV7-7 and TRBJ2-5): GAGVSQSPRYKVTKRGQDVTLRCDPISSHATLYWYQQALGQGPEFLTYFNYEAQPDKSGLPSDRFSAERPEGSISTLTIQRTEQRDSAMYRCASSKQRRETQYFGPGTRLLVL.

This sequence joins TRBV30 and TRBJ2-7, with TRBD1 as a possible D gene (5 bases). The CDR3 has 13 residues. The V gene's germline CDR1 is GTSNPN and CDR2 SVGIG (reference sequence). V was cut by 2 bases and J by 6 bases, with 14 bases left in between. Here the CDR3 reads CAWSIRRQTEQYF. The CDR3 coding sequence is TGTGCCTGGAGTATCCGCCGACAGACCGAGCAGTACTTC. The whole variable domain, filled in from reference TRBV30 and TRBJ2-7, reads SQTIHQWPATLVQPVGSPLSLECTVEGTSNPNLYWYRQAAGRGLQLLFYSVGIGQISSEVPQNLSASRPQDRQFILSSKKLLLSDSGFYLCAWSIRRQTEQYFGPGTRLTVT.

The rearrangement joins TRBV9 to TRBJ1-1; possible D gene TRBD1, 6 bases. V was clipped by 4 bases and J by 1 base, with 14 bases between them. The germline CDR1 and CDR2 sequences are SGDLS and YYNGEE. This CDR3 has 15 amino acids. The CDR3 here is CASSSRTATNTEAFF. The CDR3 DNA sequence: TGTGCCAGCAGCTCCAGGACAGCCACGAACACTGAAGCTTTCTTT.

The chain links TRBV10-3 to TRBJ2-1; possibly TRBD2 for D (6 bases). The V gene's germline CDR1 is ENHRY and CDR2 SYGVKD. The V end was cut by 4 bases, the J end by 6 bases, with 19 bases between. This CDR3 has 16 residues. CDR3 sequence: CAISGPSASYINEQFF. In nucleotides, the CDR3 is TGTGCCATCAGTGGTCCTAGCGCAAGCTATATCAATGAGCAGTTCTTC.

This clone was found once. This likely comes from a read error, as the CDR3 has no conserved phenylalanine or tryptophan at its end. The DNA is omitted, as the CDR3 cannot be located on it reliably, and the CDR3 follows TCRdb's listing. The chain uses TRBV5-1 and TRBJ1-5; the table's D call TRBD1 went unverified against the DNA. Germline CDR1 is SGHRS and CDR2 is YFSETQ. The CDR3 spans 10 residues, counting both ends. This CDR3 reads CASSPGTGIS.

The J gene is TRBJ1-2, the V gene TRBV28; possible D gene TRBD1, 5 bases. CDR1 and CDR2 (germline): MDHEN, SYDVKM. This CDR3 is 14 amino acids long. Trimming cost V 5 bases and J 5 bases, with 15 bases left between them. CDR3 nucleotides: TGTGCCAGCAGTGACAGCTGGGGAAGTTATGGCTACACCTTC. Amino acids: CASSDSWGSYGYTF.

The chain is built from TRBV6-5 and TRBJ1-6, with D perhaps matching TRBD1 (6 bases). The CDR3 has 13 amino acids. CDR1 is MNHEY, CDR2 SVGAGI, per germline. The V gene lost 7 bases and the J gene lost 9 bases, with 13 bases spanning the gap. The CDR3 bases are TGTGCCAGCAAAGCAGGGGTGGCTTCACCCCTCCACTTT. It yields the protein CASKAGVASPLHF.

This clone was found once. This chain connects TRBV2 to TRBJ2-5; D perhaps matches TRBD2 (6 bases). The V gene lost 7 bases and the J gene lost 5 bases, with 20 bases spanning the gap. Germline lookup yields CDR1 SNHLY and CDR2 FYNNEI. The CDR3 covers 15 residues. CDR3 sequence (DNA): TGTGCCAGCACCGAAGGGACCCCAGGAGGGGAGACCCAGTACTTC. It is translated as CASTEGTPGGETQYF.

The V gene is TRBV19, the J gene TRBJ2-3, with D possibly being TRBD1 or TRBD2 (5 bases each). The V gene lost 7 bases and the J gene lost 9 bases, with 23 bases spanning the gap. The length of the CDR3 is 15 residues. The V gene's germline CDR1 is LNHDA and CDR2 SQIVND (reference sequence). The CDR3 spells CASNPRLGERVTQYF. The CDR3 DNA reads TGTGCCAGTAACCCCAGGCTAGGGGAGAGGGTAACGCAGTATTTT.

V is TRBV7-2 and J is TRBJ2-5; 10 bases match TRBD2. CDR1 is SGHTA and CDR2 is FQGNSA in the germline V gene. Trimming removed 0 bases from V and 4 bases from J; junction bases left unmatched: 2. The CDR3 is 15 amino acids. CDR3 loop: CASSLALAGAETQYF. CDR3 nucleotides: TGTGCCAGCAGCTTAGCGCTAGCGGGGGCAGAGACCCAGTACTTC. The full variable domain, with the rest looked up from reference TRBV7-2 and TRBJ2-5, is GAGVSQSPSNKVTEKGKDVELRCDPISGHTALYWYRQSLGQGLEFLIYFQGNSAPDKSGLPSDRFSAERTGGSVSTLTIQRTQQEDSAVYLCASSLALAGAETQYFGPGTRLLVL.

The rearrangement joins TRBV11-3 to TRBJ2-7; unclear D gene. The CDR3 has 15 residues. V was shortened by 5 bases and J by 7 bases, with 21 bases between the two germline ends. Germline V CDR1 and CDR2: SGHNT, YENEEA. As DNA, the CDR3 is TGTGCCAGCAGCCGATTGACATCAAAACTACGGGAGCAGTACTTC. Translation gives CASSRLTSKLREQYF.

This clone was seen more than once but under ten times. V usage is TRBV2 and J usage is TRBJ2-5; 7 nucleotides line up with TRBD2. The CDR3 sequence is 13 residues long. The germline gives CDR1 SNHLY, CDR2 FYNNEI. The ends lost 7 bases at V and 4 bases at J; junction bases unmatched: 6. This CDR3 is CASTTGRGETQYF. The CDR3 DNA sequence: TGTGCCAGCACCACGGGGAGGGGAGAGACCCAGTACTTC.

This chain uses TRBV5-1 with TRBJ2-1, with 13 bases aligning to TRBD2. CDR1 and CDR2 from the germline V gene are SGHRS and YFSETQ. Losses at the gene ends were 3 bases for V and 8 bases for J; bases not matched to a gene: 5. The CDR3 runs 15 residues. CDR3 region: CASSSGLAGTDEQFF. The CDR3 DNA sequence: TGCGCCAGCAGCTCGGGACTAGCGGGAACGGATGAGCAGTTCTTC.

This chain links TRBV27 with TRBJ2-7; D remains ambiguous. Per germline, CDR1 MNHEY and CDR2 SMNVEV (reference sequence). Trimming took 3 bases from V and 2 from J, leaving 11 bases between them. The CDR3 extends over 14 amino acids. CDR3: CASSFSQIPYEQYF. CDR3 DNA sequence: TGTGCCAGCAGTTTTTCTCAGATCCCCTACGAGCAGTACTTC.

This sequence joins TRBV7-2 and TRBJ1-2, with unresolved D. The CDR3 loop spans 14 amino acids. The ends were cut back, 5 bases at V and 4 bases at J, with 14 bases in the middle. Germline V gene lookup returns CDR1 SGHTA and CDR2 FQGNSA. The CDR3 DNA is TGTGCCAGCAGCCTAAGCAGTGGCCTCTATGGCTACACCTTC. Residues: CASSLSSGLYGYTF.

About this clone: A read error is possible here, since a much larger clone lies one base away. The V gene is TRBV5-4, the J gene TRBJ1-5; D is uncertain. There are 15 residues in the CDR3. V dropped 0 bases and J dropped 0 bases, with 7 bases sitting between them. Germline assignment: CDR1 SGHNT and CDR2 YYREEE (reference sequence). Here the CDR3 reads CASSLEGSSNQPQHF. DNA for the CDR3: TGTGCCAGCAGCTTGGAGGGCAGTAGCAATCAGCCCCAGCATTTT.

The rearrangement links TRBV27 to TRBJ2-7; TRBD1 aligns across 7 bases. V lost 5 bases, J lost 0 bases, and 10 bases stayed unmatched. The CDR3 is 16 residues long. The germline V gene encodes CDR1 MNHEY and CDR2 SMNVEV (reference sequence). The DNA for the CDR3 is TGTGCCAGCAGTCGGGCCTCCGGGACAGTCTCCTACGAGCAGTACTTC. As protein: CASSRASGTVSYEQYF.

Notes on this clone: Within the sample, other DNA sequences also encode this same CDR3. The CDR3 DNA follows: TGTGCCAGCAGCCTGGGACTAGCGGGGGTTCAAGAGACCCAGTACTTC. It encodes CASSLGLAGVQETQYF. V is TRBV5-4 and J is TRBJ2-5, with 14 bases lining up with TRBD2. The CDR3 is made up of 16 amino acids. Trimming cost V 4 bases and J 2 bases; bases outside gene matches: 4. Germline V gene lookup returns CDR1 SGHNT and CDR2 YYREEE (reference sequence).

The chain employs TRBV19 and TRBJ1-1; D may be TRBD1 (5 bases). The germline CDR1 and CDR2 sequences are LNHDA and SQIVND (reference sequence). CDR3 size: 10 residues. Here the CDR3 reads CSAGYSEAFF. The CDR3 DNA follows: TGTTCCGCAGGGTACTCTGAAGCTTTCTTT.

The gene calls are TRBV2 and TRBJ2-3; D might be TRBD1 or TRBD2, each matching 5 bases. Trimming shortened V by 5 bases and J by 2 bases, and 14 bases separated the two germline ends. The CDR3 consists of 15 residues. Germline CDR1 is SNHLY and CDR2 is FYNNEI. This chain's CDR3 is CASSRLGDLTDTQYF. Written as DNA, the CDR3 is TGTGCCAGCAGTAGGTTGGGGGACCTCACAGATACGCAGTATTTT.

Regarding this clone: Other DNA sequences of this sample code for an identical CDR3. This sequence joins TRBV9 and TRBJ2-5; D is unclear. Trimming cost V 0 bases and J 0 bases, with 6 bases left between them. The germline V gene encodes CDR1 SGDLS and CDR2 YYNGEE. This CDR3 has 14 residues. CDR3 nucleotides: TGTGCCAGCAGCGTAGGCAGGAACCAAGAGACCCAGTACTTC. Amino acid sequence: CASSVGRNQETQYF.

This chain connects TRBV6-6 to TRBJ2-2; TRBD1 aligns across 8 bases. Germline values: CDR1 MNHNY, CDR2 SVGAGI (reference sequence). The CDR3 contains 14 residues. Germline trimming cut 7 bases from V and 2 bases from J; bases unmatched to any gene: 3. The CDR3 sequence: CASTGTGNTGELFF. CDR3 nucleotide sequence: TGTGCCAGCACCGGGACAGGCAACACCGGGGAGCTGTTTTTT.